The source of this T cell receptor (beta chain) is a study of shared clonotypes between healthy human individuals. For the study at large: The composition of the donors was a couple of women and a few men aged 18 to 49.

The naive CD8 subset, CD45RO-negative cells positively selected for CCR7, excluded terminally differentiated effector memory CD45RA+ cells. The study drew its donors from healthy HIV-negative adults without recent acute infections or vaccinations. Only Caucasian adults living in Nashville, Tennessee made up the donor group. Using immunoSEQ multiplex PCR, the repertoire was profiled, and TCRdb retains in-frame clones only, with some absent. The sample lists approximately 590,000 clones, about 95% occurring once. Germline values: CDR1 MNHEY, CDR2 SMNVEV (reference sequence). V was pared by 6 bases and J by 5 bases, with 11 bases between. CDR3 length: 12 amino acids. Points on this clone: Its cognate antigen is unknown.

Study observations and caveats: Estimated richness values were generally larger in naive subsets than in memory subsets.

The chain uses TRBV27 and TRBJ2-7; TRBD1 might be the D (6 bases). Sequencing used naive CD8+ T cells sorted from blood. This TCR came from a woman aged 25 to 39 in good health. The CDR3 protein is CASSTQGDEQYF. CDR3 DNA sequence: TGTGCCAGCAGCACACAGGGTGACGAGCAGTACTTC.